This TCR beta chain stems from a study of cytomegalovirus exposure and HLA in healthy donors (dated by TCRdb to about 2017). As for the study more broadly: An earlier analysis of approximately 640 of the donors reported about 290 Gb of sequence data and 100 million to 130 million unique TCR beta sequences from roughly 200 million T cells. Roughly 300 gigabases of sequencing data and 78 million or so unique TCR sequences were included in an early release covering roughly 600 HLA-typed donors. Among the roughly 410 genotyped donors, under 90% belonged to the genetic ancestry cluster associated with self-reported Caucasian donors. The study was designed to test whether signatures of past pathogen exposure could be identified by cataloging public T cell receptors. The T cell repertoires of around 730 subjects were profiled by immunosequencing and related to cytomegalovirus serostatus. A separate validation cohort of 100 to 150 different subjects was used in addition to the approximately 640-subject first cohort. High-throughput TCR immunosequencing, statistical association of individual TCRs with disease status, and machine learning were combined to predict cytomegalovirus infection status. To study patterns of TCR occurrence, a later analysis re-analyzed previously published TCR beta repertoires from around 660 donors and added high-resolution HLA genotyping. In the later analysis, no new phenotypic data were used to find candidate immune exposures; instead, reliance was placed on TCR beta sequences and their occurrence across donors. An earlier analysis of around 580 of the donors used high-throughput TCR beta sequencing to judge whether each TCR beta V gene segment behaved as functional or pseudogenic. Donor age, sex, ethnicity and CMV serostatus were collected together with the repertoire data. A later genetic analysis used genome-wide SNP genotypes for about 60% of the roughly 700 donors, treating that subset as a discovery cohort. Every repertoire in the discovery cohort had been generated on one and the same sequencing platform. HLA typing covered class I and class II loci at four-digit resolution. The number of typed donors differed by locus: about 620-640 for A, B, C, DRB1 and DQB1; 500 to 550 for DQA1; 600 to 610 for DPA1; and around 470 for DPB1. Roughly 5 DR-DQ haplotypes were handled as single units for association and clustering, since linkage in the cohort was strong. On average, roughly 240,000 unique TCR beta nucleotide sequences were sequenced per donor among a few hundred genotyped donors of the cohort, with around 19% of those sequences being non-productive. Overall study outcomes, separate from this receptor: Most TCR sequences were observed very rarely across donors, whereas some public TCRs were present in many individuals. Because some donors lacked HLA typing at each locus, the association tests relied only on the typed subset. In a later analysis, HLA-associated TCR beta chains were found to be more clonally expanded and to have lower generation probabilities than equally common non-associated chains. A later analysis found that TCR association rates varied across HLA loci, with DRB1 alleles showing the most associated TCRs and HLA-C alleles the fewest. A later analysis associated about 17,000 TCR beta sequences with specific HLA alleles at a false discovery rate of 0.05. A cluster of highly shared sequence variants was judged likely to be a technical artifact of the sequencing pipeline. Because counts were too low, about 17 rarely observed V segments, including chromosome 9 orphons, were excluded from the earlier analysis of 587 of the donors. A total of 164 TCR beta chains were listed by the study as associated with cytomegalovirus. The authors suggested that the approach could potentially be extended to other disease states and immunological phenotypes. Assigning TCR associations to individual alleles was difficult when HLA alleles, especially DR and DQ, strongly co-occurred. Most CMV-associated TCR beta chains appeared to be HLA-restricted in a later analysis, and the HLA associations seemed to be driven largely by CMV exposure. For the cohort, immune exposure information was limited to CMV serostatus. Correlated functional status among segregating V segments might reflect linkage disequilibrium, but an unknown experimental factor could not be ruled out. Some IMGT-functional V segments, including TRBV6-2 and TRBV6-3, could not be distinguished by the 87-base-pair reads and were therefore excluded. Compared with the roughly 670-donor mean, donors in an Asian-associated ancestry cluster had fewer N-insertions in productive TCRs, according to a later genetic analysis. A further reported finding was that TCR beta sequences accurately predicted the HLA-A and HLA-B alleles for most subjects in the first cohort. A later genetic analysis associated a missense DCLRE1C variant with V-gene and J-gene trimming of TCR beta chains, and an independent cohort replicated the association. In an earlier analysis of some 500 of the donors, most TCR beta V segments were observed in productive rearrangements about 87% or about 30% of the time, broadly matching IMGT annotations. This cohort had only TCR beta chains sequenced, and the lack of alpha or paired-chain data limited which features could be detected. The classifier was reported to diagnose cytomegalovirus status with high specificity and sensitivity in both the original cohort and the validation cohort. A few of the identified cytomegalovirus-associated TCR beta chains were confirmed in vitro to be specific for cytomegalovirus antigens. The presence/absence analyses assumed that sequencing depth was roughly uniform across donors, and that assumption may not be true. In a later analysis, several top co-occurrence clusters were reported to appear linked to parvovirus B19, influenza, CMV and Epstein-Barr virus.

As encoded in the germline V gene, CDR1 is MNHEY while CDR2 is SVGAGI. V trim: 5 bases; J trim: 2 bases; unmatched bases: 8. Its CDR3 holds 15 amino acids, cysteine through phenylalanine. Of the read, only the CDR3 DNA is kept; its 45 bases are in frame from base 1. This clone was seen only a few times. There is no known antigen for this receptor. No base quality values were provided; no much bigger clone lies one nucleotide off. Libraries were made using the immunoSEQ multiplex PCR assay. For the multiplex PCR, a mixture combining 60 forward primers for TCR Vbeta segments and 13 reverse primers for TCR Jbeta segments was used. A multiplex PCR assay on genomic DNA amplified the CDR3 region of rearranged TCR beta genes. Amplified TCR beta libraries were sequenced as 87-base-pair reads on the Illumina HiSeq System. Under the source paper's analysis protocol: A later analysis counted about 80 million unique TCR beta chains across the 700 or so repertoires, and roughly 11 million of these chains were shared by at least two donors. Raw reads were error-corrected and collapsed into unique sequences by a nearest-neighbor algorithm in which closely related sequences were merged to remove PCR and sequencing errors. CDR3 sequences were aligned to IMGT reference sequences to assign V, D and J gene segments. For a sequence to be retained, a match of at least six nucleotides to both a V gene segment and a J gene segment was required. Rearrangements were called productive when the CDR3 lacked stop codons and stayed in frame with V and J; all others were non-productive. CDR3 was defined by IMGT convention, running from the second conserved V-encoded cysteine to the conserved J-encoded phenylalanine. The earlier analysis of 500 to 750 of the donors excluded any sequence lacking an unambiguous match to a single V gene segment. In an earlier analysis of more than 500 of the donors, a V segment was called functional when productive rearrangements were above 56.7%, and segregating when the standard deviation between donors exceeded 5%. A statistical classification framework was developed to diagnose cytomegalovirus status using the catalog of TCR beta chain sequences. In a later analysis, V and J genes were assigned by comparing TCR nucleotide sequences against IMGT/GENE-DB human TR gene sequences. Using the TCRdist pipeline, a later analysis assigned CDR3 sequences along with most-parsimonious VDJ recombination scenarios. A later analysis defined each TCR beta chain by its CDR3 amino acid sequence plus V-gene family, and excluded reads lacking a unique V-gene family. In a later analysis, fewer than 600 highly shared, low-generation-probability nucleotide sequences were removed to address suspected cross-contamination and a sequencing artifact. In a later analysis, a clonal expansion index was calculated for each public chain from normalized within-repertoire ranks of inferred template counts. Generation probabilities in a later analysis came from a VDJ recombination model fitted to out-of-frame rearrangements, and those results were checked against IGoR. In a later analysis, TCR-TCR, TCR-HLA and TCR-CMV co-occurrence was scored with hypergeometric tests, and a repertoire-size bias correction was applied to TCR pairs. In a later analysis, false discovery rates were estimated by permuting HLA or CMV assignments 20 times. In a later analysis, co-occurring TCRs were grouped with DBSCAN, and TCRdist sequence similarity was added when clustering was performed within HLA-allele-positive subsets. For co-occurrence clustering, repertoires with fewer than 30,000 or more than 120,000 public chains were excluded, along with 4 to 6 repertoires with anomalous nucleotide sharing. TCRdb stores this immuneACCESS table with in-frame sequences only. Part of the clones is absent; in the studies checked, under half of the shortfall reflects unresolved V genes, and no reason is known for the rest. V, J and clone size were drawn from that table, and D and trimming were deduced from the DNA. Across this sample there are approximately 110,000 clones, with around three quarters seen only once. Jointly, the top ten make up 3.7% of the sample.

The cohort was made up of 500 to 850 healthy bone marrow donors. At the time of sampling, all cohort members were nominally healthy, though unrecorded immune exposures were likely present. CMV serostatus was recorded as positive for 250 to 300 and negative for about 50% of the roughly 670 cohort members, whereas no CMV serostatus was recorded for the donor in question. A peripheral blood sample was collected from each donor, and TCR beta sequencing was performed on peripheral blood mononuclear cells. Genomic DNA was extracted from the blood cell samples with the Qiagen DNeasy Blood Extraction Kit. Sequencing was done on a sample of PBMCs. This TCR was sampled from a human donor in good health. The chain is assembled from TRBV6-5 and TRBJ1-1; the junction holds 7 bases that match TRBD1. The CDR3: CASSRARGSNTEAFF. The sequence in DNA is TGTGCCAGCAGTCGGGCCAGGGGGTCAAACACTGAAGCTTTCTTT.